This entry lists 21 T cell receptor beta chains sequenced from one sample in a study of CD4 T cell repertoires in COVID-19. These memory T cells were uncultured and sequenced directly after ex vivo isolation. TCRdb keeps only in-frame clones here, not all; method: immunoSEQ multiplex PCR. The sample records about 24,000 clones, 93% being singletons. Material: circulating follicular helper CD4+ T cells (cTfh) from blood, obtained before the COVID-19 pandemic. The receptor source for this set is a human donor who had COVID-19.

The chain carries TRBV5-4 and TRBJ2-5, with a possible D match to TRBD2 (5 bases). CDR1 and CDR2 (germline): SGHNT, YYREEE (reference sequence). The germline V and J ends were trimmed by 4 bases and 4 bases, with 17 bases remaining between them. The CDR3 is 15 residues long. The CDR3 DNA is TGTGCCAGCAGCCCCCGATTTGGAGGTGGAGAGACCCAGTACTTC. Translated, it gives CASSPRFGGGETQYF.

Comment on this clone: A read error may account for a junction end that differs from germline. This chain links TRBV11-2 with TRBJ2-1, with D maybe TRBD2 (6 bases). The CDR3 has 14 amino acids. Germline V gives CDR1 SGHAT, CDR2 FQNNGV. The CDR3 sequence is CASSLDLLTSRRVF. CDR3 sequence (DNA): TGTGCCAGCAGCTTAGACCTACTAACAAGTCGGAGGGTCTTC.

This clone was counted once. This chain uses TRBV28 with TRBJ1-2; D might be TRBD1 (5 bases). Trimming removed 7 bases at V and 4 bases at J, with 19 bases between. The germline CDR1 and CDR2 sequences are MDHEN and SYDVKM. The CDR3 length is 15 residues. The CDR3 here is CASTTLSGEGYGYTF. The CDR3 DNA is TGTGCCAGCACGACCCTTTCGGGGGAGGGCTATGGCTACACCTTC.

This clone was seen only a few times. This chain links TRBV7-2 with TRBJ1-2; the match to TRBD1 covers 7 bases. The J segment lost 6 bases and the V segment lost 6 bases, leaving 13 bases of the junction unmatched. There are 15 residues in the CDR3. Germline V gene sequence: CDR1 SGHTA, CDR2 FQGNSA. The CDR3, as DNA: TGTGCCAGCAGTACCGGGGACAGCGTCTTCGATGGCTACACCTTC. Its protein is CASSTGDSVFDGYTF.

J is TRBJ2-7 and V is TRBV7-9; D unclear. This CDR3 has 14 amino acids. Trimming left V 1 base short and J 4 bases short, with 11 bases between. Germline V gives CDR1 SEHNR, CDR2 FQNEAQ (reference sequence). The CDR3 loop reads CASSLGGFNYEQYF. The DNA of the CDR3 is TGTGCCAGCAGCTTAGGCGGCTTTAATTACGAGCAGTACTTC.

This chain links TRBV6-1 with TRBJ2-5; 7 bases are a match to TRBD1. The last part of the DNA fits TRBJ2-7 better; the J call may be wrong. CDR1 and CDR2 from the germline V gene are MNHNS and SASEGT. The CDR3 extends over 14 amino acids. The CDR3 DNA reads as TGTGCCAGCAAGAGGGGGCGAGAGGCCTACGAGCAGTACTTC. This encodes CASKRGREAYEQYF.

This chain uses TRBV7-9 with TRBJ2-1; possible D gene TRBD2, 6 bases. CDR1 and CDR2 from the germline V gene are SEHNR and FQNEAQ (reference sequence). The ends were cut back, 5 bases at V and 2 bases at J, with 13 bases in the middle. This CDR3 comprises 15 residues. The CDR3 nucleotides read TGTGCCAGCAGCCCTAGACTAGAAACCTACAATGAGCAGTTCTTC. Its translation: CASSPRLETYNEQFF.

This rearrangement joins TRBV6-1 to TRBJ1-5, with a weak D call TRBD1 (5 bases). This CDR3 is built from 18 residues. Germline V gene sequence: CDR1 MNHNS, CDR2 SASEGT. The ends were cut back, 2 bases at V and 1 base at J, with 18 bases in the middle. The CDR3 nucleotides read TGTGCCAGCAGTGAAATGCTGGGGGGAGGAATGAGCAATCAGCCCCAGCATTTT. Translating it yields CASSEMLGGGMSNQPQHF.

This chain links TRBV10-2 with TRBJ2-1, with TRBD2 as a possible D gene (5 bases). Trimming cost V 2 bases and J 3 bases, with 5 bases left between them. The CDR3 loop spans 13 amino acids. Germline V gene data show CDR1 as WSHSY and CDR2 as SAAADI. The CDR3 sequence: CASSETSYNEQFF. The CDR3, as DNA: TGCGCCAGCAGTGAGACTAGCTACAATGAGCAGTTCTTC.

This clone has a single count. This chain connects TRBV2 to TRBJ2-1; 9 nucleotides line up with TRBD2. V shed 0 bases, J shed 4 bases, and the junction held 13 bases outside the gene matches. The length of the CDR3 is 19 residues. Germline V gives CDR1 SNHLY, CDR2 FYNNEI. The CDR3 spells CASSEALGDSGRQYNEQFF. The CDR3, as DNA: TGTGCCAGCAGTGAAGCGCTTGGTGATAGCGGGAGACAGTACAATGAGCAGTTCTTC.

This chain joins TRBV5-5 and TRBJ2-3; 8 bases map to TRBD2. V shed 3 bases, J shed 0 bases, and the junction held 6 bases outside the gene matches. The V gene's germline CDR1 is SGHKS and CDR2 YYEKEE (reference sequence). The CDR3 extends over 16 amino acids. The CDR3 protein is CASSSGAGGSTDTQYF. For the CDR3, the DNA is TGTGCCAGCAGCTCGGGTGCGGGGGGTAGCACAGATACGCAGTATTTT.

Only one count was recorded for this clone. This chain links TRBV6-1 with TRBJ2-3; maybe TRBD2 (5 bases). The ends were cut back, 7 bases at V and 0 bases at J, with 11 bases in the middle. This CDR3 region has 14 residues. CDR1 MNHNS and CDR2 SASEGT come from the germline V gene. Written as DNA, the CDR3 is TGTGCCAGCAATCGGGGAGTTAGCACAGATACGCAGTATTTT. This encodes CASNRGVSTDTQYF.

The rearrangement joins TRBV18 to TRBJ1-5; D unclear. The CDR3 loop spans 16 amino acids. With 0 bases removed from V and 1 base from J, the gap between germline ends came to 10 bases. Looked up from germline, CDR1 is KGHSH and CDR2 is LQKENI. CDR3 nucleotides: TGTGCCAGCTCACCACCTGGGGAGGCCAGCAATCAGCCCCAGCATTTT. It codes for CASSPPGEASNQPQHF. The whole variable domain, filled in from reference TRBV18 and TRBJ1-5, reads NAGVMQNPRHLVRRRGQEARLRCSPMKGHSHVYWYRQLPEEGLKFMVYLQKENIIDESGMPKERFSAEFPKEGPSILRIQQVVRGDSAAYFCASSPPGEASNQPQHFGDGTRLSIL.

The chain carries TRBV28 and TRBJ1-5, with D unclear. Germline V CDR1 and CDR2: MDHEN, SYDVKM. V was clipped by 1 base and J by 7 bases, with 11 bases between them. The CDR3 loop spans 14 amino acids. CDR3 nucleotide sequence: TGTGCCAGCAGTTTATTATCACCTCAGCAGCCCCAGCATTTT. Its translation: CASSLLSPQQPQHF.

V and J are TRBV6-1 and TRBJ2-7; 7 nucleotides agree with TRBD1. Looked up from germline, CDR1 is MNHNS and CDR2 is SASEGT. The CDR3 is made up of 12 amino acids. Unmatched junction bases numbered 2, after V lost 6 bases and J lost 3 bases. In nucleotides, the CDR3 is TGTGCCAGCAGCGGGGACAGCTACGAGCAGTACTTC. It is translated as CASSGDSYEQYF.

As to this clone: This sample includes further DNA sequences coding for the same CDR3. CDR3 amino acids: CASSPTGGDSYNSPLHF. CDR3 in DNA: TGTGCCAGCAGCCCGACTGGGGGCGACTCCTATAATTCACCCCTCCACTTT. This chain links TRBV5-4 with TRBJ1-6, with D possibly matching TRBD1 (6 bases). The CDR3 runs to 17 residues. Per the germline V gene, CDR1 is SGHNT and CDR2 is YYREEE (reference sequence). Trimming removed 4 bases from V and 0 bases from J, with 14 bases in between. Supplemented by reference TRBV5-4 and TRBJ1-6, the full variable domain reads ETGVTQSPTHLIKTRGQQVTLRCSSQSGHNTVSWYQQALGQGPQFIFQYYREEENGRGNFPPRFSGLQFPNYSSELNVNALELDDSALYLCASSPTGGDSYNSPLHFGNGTRLTVT.

CDR3 protein: CATQMGGRAFF. CDR3 in DNA: TGTGCCACACAGATGGGGGGGCGAGCTTTCTTT. The J gene is TRBJ1-1, the V gene TRBV10-3; tentative D call: TRBD1 (6 bases). The V end lost 10 bases, the J end lost 10 bases, and 16 bases lay between the germline ends. The CDR3 runs 11 residues. Germline loops: CDR1 ENHRY, CDR2 SYGVKD.

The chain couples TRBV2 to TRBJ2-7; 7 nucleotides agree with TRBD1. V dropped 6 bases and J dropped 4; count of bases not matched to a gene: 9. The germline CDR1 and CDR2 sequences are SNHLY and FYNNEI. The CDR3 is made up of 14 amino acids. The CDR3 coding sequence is TGTGCCAGCAGACTATCAGGGGGTCATTACGAGCAGTACTTC. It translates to CASRLSGGHYEQYF.

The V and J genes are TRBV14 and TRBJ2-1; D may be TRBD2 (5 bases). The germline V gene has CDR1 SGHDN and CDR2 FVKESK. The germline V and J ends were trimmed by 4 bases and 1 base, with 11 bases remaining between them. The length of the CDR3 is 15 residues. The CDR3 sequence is CASSRTSKSYNEQFF. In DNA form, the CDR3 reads TGTGCCAGCAGCCGTACTAGTAAATCCTACAATGAGCAGTTCTTC.

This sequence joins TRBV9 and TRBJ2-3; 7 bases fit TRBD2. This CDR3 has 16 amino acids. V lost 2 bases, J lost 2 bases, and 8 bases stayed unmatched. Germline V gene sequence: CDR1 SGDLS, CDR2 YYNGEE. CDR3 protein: CASSVGTTRNTDTQYF. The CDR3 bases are TGTGCCAGCAGCGTCGGGACTACAAGAAACACAGATACGCAGTATTTT.

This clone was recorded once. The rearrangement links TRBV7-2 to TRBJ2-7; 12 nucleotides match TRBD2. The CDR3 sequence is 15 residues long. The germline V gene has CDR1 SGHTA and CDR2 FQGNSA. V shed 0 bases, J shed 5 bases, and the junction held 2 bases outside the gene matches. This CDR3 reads CASSLALAGGHEQYF. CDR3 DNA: TGTGCCAGCAGCTTAGCGCTAGCGGGGGGGCACGAGCAGTACTTC.